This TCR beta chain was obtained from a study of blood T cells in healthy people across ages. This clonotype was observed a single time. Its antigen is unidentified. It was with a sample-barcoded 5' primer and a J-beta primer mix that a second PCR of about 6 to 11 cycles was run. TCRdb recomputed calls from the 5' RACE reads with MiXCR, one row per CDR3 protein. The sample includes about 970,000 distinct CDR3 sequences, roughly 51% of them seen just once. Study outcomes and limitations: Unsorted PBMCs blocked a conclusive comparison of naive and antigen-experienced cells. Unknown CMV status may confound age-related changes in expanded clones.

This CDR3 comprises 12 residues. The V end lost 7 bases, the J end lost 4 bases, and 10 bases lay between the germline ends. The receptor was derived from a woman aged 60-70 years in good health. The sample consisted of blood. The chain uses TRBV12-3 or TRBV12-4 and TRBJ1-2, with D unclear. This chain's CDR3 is CASMQRRYGYTF. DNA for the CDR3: TGTGCCAGCATGCAAAGGCGCTATGGCTACACCTTC.